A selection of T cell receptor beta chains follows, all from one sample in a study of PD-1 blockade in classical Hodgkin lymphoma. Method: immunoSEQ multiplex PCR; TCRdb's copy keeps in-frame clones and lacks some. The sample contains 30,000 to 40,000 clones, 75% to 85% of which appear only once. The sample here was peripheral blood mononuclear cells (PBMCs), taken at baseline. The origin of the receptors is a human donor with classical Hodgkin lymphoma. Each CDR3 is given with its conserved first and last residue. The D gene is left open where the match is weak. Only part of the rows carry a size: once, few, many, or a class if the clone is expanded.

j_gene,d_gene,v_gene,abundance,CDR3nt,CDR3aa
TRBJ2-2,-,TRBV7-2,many,TGTGCCAGCAGCTTAGGACTAAACACCGGGGAGCTGTTTTTT,CASSLGLNTGELFF
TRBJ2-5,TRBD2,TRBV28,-,TGTGCCAGCAGTTTGGCAGGGAGGGTAGAGGAGACCCAGTACTTC,CASSLAGRVEETQYF
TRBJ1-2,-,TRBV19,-,TGTGCCAGTAGTATTATGAGTGGCTACACCTTC,CASSIMSGYTF
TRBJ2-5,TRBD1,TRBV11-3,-,TGTGCCAGCAGCCGATCGGACAGGGCCCAAGAGACCCAGTACTTC,CASSRSDRAQETQYF
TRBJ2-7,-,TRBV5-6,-,TGTGCCAGCAGCTTGGTCACCCTCGACTCCTACGAGCAGTACTTC,CASSLVTLDSYEQYF
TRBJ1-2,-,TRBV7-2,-,TGTGCCAGCAGCCTCCAATGGGCCAGCTATGGCTACACCTTC,CASSLQWASYGYTF
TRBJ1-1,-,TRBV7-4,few,TGTGCCAGCTTTAAACGACAGCCTGAAGCTTTCTTT,CASFKRQPEAFF
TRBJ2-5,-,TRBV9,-,TGTGCCAGCAGCGTAGAGGGAGTGGGTGGAGAGACCCAGTACTTC,CASSVEGVGGETQYF
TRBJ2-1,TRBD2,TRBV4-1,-,TGCGCCAGCAGCCAAATACTAGCGTCGAAGCAGTTCTTC,CASSQILASKQFF
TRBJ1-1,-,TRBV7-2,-,TGTGCCAGCAGCACCGAGCGGGGGACGCAAGCTTTCTTT,CASSTERGTQAFF
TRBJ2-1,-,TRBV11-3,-,TGTGCCAGCAGCTCCCGAAGGAGCTTGAGTGAGCAGTTCTTC,CASSSRRSLSEQFF
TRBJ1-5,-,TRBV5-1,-,TGCGCCAGCAGCTTGGGCGCCCGGGACACCCCCAATCAGCCCCAGCATTTT,CASSLGARDTPNQPQHF
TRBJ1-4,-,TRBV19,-,TGTGCCAGTAGCGCCCGGGGGGGTAATGAAAAACTGTTTTTT,CASSARGGNEKLFF
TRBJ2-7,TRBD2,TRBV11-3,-,TGTGCCAGCAGCTTTGGACTAGTTCTCGAGCAGTACTTC,CASSFGLVLEQYF
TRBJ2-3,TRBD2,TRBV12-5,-,TGTGCTAGTGGTTTTGGCGGGGGAGATACGCAGTATTTT,CASGFGGGDTQYF